A single sample is the source of the 27 T cell receptor beta chains below, sequenced in a study of neurological immune-mediated disorders (dated by TCRdb to about 2019). Libraries were built with 5' RACE. The listed sequencing device is Illumina HiSeq 2500. Clones were called with MiXCR by TCRdb after fastp trimmed the public reads at Q25, and only in-frame beta chains were retained. Rows with one shared CDR3 protein collapse into an entry with the most common genes and DNA. The table for this sample lists over 45,000 distinct CDR3 sequences; approximately 6.2% of them were counted only once. Together, the top ten hold approximately 1.5% of the sample. Sequenced sample: CD4+ T cells from blood. Source of these receptors: a woman aged 18-29 years with multiple sclerosis.

In this sample, this clonotype turned up many times. The chain recombines TRBV6-5 with TRBJ2-1, with D perhaps TRBD1 or TRBD2 (5 bases each). Germline values: CDR1 MNHEY, CDR2 SVGAGI. The CDR3 has 15 residues. V was pared by 0 bases and J by 6 bases, with 12 bases between. CDR3 residues: CASSYSSPGRNEQFF. As DNA, the CDR3 is TGTGCCAGCAGTTACTCGAGTCCGGGGCGCAATGAGCAGTTCTTC.

The rearrangement joins TRBV28 to TRBJ2-3; D possibly corresponds to TRBD2 (6 bases). V lost 6 bases and J 2 bases, leaving 18 bases between the germline ends. The CDR3 is 16 residues long. CDR1 is MDHEN, CDR2 SYDVKM, per germline. CDR3 DNA: TGTGCCAGCAGCACCCGAGGACCGGGAGCCACAGATACGCAGTATTTT. It specifies CASSTRGPGATDTQYF.

This clonotype was counted many times. The chain employs TRBV20-1 and TRBJ2-5, with 12 bases identical to TRBD2. The V gene end was trimmed by 6 bases and the J gene end by 10 bases; junction bases not matched to a gene: 12. There are 14 residues in the CDR3. Germline CDR1 is DFQATT and CDR2 is SNEGSKA (reference sequence). This CDR3 is CSARLAGAAGDQYF. CDR3 sequence (DNA): TGCAGTGCCCGACTAGCGGGAGCGGCGGGGGACCAGTACTTC.

In this sample, this clonotype turned up many times. This chain links TRBV12-3 or TRBV12-4 with TRBJ1-1; D remains unclear. The length of the CDR3 is 14 residues. V was trimmed by 5 bases and J by 3 bases, leaving 13 bases between them. The CDR3 DNA is TGTGCCAGCAGTCCACGGACCGGAGACACTGAAGCTTTCTTT. This sequence encodes CASSPRTGDTEAFF.

There are many counts of this clonotype. The chain employs TRBV20-1 and TRBJ2-4; 8 bases align to TRBD2. Germline CDR1 DFQATT, CDR2 SNEGSKA (reference sequence). The trim removed 0 bases at V and 1 base at J, leaving 8 bases unmatched. The CDR3 covers 17 residues. The CDR3 sequence: CSARDLTGGLAKNIQYF. Here the CDR3 DNA reads TGCAGTGCTAGAGATCTCACGGGGGGGCTGGCCAAAAACATTCAGTACTTC.

This clonotype was picked up many times. The chain employs TRBV5-5 and TRBJ2-4, with TRBD2 identical over 9 bases. The V gene's germline CDR1 is SGHKS and CDR2 YYEKEE (reference sequence). Trimming removed 2 bases from V and 2 bases from J; junction bases left unmatched: 5. This CDR3 is 16 amino acids long. The CDR3 loop is CASSLGGGAPKNIQYF. In DNA, the CDR3 is TGTGCCAGCAGCTTAGGCGGGGGGGCGCCCAAAAACATTCAGTACTTC. Full variable domain (remainder filled in from reference TRBV5-5 and TRBJ2-4): DAGVTQSPTHLIKTRGQQVTLRCSPISGHKSVSWYQQVLGQGPQFIFQYYEKEERGRGNFPDRFSARQFPNYSSELNVNALLLGDSALYLCASSLGGGAPKNIQYFGAGTRLSVL.

This clonotype was counted at least ten times. The chain carries TRBV20-1 and TRBJ1-1, with a tentative D call TRBD1 (5 bases). Germline assignment: CDR1 DFQATT and CDR2 SNEGSKA (reference sequence). The V and J ends lost 0 bases and 0 bases respectively, with 8 bases between them. This CDR3 has 14 residues. CDR3 nucleotides: TGCAGTGCTAGAGATGTCAGGGTGAACACTGAAGCTTTCTTT. Translating gives CSARDVRVNTEAFF.

This clonotype was counted ten times or more. The chain is built from TRBV6-5 and TRBJ2-3; 12 bases match TRBD2. The junction had 7 bases not matched to a gene; V was cut back by 8 bases and J by 4 bases. The CDR3 totals 15 residues. The germline gives CDR1 MNHEY, CDR2 SVGAGI. CDR3 nucleotides: TGTGCCAGCGCGAGACTAGCGGGAGTCCCAGATACGCAGTATTTT. It is translated as CASARLAGVPDTQYF.

The chain carries TRBV28 and TRBJ2-2; TRBD1 aligns across 10 bases. Losses at the gene ends were 6 bases for V and 4 bases for J; bases not matched to a gene: 11. The CDR3 has 17 residues. The germline V gene encodes CDR1 MDHEN and CDR2 SYDVKM. CDR3 bases: TGTGCCAGCAGAGGAACGCGGGACAGGGGAATCACCGGGGAGCTGTTTTTT. This translates into CASRGTRDRGITGELFF.

This clonotype was seen repeatedly, ten times or more. CDR3 protein: CASSLAAGIYGYTF. In DNA, the CDR3 is TGTGCCAGCAGTTTAGCGGCAGGCATCTATGGCTACACCTTC. The V and J genes are TRBV12-3 or TRBV12-4 and TRBJ1-2; D is undetermined. CDR3 length: 14 residues. Trimming took 0 bases from V and 4 from J, leaving 9 bases between them.

In this sample, this clonotype turned up many times. The chain joins TRBV20-1 to TRBJ1-1; D might be TRBD1 (5 bases). The CDR3 length is 10 residues. The V and J ends lost 5 bases and 12 bases respectively, with 13 bases between them. The germline V gene encodes CDR1 DFQATT and CDR2 SNEGSKA (reference sequence). CDR3 bases: TGCAGTGCTGGGGGGGGGATACCTTTCTTT. Translating it yields CSAGGGIPFF.

This clonotype appeared many times. The genes are TRBV10-3 and TRBJ2-5; D remains unclear. V was cut by 6 bases and J by 5 bases, with 10 bases left in between. The CDR3 has 12 amino acids. In germline, CDR1 is ENHRY, CDR2 SYGVKD. CDR3: CAIRGFGETQYF. The CDR3 coding sequence is TGTGCCATCAGGGGGTTCGGGGAGACCCAGTACTTC.

In its sample, this clonotype was seen a few times. V is TRBV19 and J is TRBJ2-2; D is ambiguous. The CDR3 spans 12 residues. Germline V gene data show CDR1 as LNHDA and CDR2 as SQIVND (reference sequence). The ends were cut back, 5 bases at V and 4 bases at J, with 5 bases in the middle. The CDR3 DNA reads TGTGCCAGTAGTGTTGGCACCGGGGAGCTGTTTTTT. Translating gives CASSVGTGELFF.

This clonotype appeared many times. V is TRBV5-1 and J is TRBJ2-5; D might be TRBD2 (6 bases). CDR1 is SGHRS and CDR2 is YFSETQ in the germline V gene. The ends were cut back, 3 bases at V and 3 bases at J, with 12 bases in the middle. The CDR3 is made up of 14 amino acids. CDR3 region: CASSSGTSKETQYF. The CDR3 nucleotides are TGCGCCAGCAGCTCCGGGACTTCCAAAGAGACCCAGTACTTC.

This clonotype was seen many times. This chain connects TRBV5-1 to TRBJ1-6; 8 positions match TRBD1. Germline V gives CDR1 SGHRS, CDR2 YFSETQ. The junction had 10 bases not matched to a gene; V was cut back by 2 bases and J by 9 bases. The CDR3 has 16 amino acids. The CDR3 spells CASSFQGQGGGSPLHF. CDR3 nucleotide sequence: TGCGCCAGCAGCTTTCAAGGACAGGGAGGTGGTTCACCCCTCCACTTT. Full variable domain (missing parts from reference TRBV5-1 and TRBJ1-6): KAGVTQTPRYLIKTRGQQVTLSCSPISGHRSVSWYQQTPGQGLQFLFEYFSETQRNKGNFPGRFSGRQFSNSRSEMNVSTLELGDSALYLCASSFQGQGGGSPLHFGNGTRLTVT.

This clonotype was picked up many times. CDR3 DNA sequence: TGCGCCAGCAGCCGCGGGGCTAGCGGACCGAACACCGGGGAGCTGTTTTTT. Translation: CASSRGASGPNTGELFF. The chain has TRBV5-1 and TRBJ2-2; 7 nucleotides agree with TRBD2. Unmatched junction bases numbered 9, after V lost 4 bases and J lost 0 bases. Germline values: CDR1 SGHRS, CDR2 YFSETQ. The CDR3 spans 17 residues.

At least ten counts were recorded for this clonotype. The V and J genes are TRBV25-1 and TRBJ2-1; 9 positions agree with TRBD2. CDR1 and CDR2 from the germline V gene are MGHDK and SYGVNS. V lost 4 bases, J lost 5 bases, and 9 bases stayed unmatched. This CDR3 region has 16 residues. CDR3 DNA sequence: TGTGCCAGCAGTGTTCTAGCGGGAACCGAAAACAATGAGCAGTTCTTC. This gives the protein CASSVLAGTENNEQFF.

Ten or more counts support this clonotype. The CDR3 bases are TGCGCCAGCAGCTTGGTTCCCGGACAGCCGTACAATGAGCAGTTCTTC. Amino acids: CASSLVPGQPYNEQFF. This rearrangement joins TRBV5-1 to TRBJ2-1; TRBD1 is a possible D gene (6 bases). Trimming took off 0 bases at V and 4 bases at J, with 14 bases between the two ends. Per germline, CDR1 SGHRS and CDR2 YFSETQ. The CDR3 sequence is 16 residues long. Full variable domain (remainder filled in from reference TRBV5-1 and TRBJ2-1): KAGVTQTPRYLIKTRGQQVTLSCSPISGHRSVSWYQQTPGQGLQFLFEYFSETQRNKGNFPGRFSGRQFSNSRSEMNVSTLELGDSALYLCASSLVPGQPYNEQFFGPGTRLTVL.

This clonotype has ten or more counts. The rearrangement links TRBV7-2 to TRBJ2-3, with D tentatively TRBD2 (5 bases). Trimming pared 5 bases from V and 0 bases from J, leaving 6 bases between. The germline CDR1 and CDR2 sequences are SGHTA and FQGNSA. The CDR3 contains 13 residues. The CDR3 DNA is TGTGCCAGCAGCGCGGGTAGCACAGATACGCAGTATTTT. It is translated as CASSAGSTDTQYF. Supplemented by reference TRBV7-2 and TRBJ2-3, the full variable domain reads GAGVSQSPSNKVTEKGKDVELRCDPISGHTALYWYRQSLGQGLEFLIYFQGNSAPDKSGLPSDRFSAERTGGSVSTLTIQRTQQEDSAVYLCASSAGSTDTQYFGPGTRLTVL.

In its sample, this clonotype was seen many times. The chain links TRBV24-1 to TRBJ2-1; TRBD2 agrees at 10 bases. CDR1 is KGHDR, CDR2 SFDVKD, per germline. V shed 2 bases and J 7 bases; nucleotides not matched to a gene: 10. CDR3 size: 17 residues. CDR3 residues: CATSDSRTSGLWNEQFF. CDR3 in DNA: TGTGCCACCAGTGATTCTCGGACTAGCGGCTTATGGAATGAGCAGTTCTTC.

This clonotype came up many times. The rearrangement uses TRBV12-3 or TRBV12-4 and TRBJ2-1; D is possibly TRBD2 (6 bases). The CDR3 is 15 residues long. Trimming stripped 6 bases from V and 0 bases from J, with 12 bases between. CDR3 DNA sequence: TGTGCCAGCAGCCCATCCGGGAGCTCCTACAATGAGCAGTTCTTC. Translating it yields CASSPSGSSYNEQFF.

This chain joins TRBV18 and TRBJ1-2; 7 bases line up with TRBD1. Looked up from germline, CDR1 is KGHSH and CDR2 is LQKENI. The V segment lost 4 bases and the J segment 0 bases; nucleotides outside the gene matches: 8. The CDR3 spans 16 residues. CDR3 DNA: TGTGCCAGCTCACAGGCGGGGACAGAGCCTAACTATGGCTACACCTTC. Its translation is CASSQAGTEPNYGYTF.

This clonotype was counted at least ten times. The CDR3 sequence is CASSLGGLGSYEQYF. CDR3 coding DNA: TGTGCCAGCAGCTTGGGGGGGTTAGGATCCTACGAGCAGTACTTC. The chain combines TRBV5-6 with TRBJ2-7; possibly TRBD1 or TRBD2 for D (5 bases each). Trimming left V 0 bases short and J 1 base short, with 11 bases between. Germline-derived CDR1 and CDR2 are SGHDT and YYEEEE. The CDR3 runs 15 residues.

Relative to its sample, this clonotype is medium-sized. The chain is built from TRBV20-1 and TRBJ2-1, with unresolved D. CDR1 and CDR2 from the germline V gene are DFQATT and SNEGSKA (reference sequence). Trimming took 0 bases from V and 2 from J, leaving 2 bases between them. This CDR3 is 12 amino acids long. CDR3 protein: CSARDPYNEQFF. The CDR3 DNA follows: TGCAGTGCTAGAGATCCCTACAATGAGCAGTTCTTC.

The genes are TRBV19 and TRBJ1-2; 8 positions agree with TRBD1. The CDR3 has 13 amino acids. Germline V gene sequence: CDR1 LNHDA, CDR2 SQIVND (reference sequence). Trimming cost V 4 bases and J 4 bases; bases outside gene matches: 2. CDR3 coding DNA: TGTGCCAGTAGTACAGGGGGCGCCTATGGCTACACCTTC. The encoded protein is CASSTGGAYGYTF.

This clonotype has at least ten counts. The gene calls are TRBV20-1 and TRBJ2-3; possible D gene TRBD1, 6 bases. The germline CDR1 and CDR2 sequences are DFQATT and SNEGSKA (reference sequence). Trimming left V 6 bases short and J 1 base short, with 23 bases between. There are 17 residues in the CDR3. CDR3 nucleotide sequence: TGCAGTGCGCCGACGATCACAGGGACATTCGGCACAGATACGCAGTATTTT. Residues: CSAPTITGTFGTDTQYF.

This clonotype occurred many times. This rearrangement joins TRBV20-1 to TRBJ1-1; the D gene is possibly TRBD1 (5 bases). V shed 1 base and J shed 6 bases, with 18 bases lying between them. The germline gives CDR1 DFQATT, CDR2 SNEGSKA (reference sequence). The CDR3 totals 15 residues. As DNA, the CDR3 is TGCAGTGCTAGAGTTGGGGGGGGAGAAGTGCCTGAAGCTTTCTTT. Translated, it gives CSARVGGGEVPEAFF.